The 30 T cell receptor beta chains presented below share a single source sample, sequenced in a study of regulatory T cells in long-lasting Graves disease. Regarding time point: newly diagnosed GD, antithyroid drugs for less than 3 months. PBMCs provided the RNA from which the TCR library was made. To make TCR beta libraries, researchers used iRepertoire HTBI primers and Arm-PCR of CDR3 regions. TCRdb reprocessed the multiplex PCR reads with MiXCR, giving one entry per CDR3 protein. The repertoire holds around 500,000 distinct CDR3 sequences, approximately 13% seen once, with roughly a tenth in the top ten. This same sample was also part of a study on T cells in Graves' hyperthyroidism and ophthalmopathy.

The sequenced sample was peripheral blood mononuclear cells (PBMCs), obtained at new diagnosis, from a patient treated with antithyroid drugs. These receptors all stem from a young man with Graves disease.

The table lists this clonotype with many counts. V usage is TRBV29-1 and J usage is TRBJ2-7, with D perhaps TRBD1 or TRBD2 (5 bases each). Germline lookup yields CDR1 SQVTM and CDR2 ANQGSEA. This CDR3 spans 12 amino acids. The V gene lost 6 bases and the J gene lost 2 bases, with 11 bases spanning the gap. The CDR3 DNA sequence: TGCAGCGTCGGGGACGGCGCCTACGAGCAGTACTTC. The encoded protein is CSVGDGAYEQYF.

This clonotype was counted ten times or more. The rearrangement uses TRBV7-3 and TRBJ2-2; D is tentatively TRBD1 or TRBD2 (5 bases each). Germline assignment: CDR1 SGHTA and CDR2 FQGTGA. This CDR3 region has 14 residues. V lost 4 bases and J lost 4, with 10 bases in between. The DNA of the CDR3 is TGTGCCAGCAGCTCTGGGGGATCCACCGGGGAGCTGTTTTTT. This translates into CASSSGGSTGELFF.

This clonotype showed up many times. The chain is built from TRBV20-1 and TRBJ2-7; TRBD1 might be the D (6 bases). V was pared by 0 bases and J by 6 bases, with 12 bases between. The CDR3 runs to 13 residues. The germline V gene encodes CDR1 DFQATT and CDR2 SNEGSKA (reference sequence). CDR3 sequence: CSARDGTRGEQYF. The CDR3 DNA reads as TGCAGTGCTAGAGATGGGACCAGGGGCGAGCAGTACTTC.

This clonotype was seen more than once but under ten times. The chain combines TRBV30 with TRBJ1-2; TRBD1 aligns across 7 bases. The CDR3 contains 15 residues. Per the germline V gene, CDR1 is GTSNPN and CDR2 is SVGIG (reference sequence). Trimming took 3 bases from V and 3 from J; bases not matched to a gene: 10. The CDR3 DNA is TGTGCCTGGAGCCCCCGAGACAGGGTCTACTATGGCTACACCTTC. It is translated as CAWSPRDRVYYGYTF.

This clonotype was recorded many times. The chain joins TRBV27 to TRBJ1-5; D call uncertain. The CDR3 covers 15 residues. Trimming removed 2 bases from V and 1 base from J, with 9 bases in between. From germline, CDR1 is MNHEY and CDR2 SMNVEV (reference sequence). The CDR3 DNA reads as TGTGCCAGCAGTTTAAAGTCCAGCAGCAATCAGCCCCAGCATTTT. This sequence encodes CASSLKSSSNQPQHF.

This chain joins TRBV20-1 and TRBJ2-4; the D gene is possibly TRBD2 (6 bases). The germline gives CDR1 DFQATT, CDR2 SNEGSKA (reference sequence). The CDR3 runs 13 residues. The V and J ends lost 4 bases and 0 bases respectively, with 7 bases between them. The CDR3 region has the DNA TGCAGTGCTACGGGGGAAGCCAAAAACATTCAGTACTTC. Encoded protein: CSATGEAKNIQYF.

This clonotype was seen ten or more times. The J gene is TRBJ1-1, the V gene TRBV29-1; perhaps TRBD1 as D (5 bases). V was shortened by 4 bases and J by 1 base, with 10 bases between the two germline ends. The CDR3 length is 13 residues. Germline V gene sequence: CDR1 SQVTM, CDR2 ANQGSEA. CDR3 in DNA: TGCAGCGTTGCGACCAGGGCGAACACTGAAGCTTTCTTT. Protein sequence: CSVATRANTEAFF.

This clonotype was recorded at least ten times. The chain combines TRBV20-1 with TRBJ2-7; D gene unclear. This CDR3 spans 13 amino acids. Germline V gene sequence: CDR1 DFQATT, CDR2 SNEGSKA (reference sequence). The V gene lost 1 base and the J gene lost 7 bases, with 14 bases spanning the gap. The CDR3 loop reads CSARVAPTNEQYF. Written as DNA, the CDR3 is TGCAGTGCTAGAGTTGCGCCGACCAATGAGCAGTACTTC.

This clonotype was found many times. The CDR3 nucleotides are TGTGCCAGCAGTTCTGGACTAGCGGGAGGGCCTGACAATGAGCAGTTCTTC. This gives the protein CASSSGLAGGPDNEQFF. The V and J genes are TRBV6-5 and TRBJ2-1; TRBD2 matches 15 bases. The CDR3 is 17 residues long. The germline V gene has CDR1 MNHEY and CDR2 SVGAGI. V lost 4 bases and J lost 5; bases outside the gene matches: 6.

V usage is TRBV6-1 and J usage is TRBJ1-3, with no clear D. The CDR3 runs 14 residues. Germline V lookup: CDR1 MNHNS, CDR2 SASEGT. V lost 2 bases and J lost 0, with 5 bases in between. CDR3 DNA: TGTGCCAGCAGTGAATTTAGCTCTGGAAACACCATATATTTT. This sequence encodes CASSEFSSGNTIYF.

The chain is built from TRBV25-1 and TRBJ1-2; 8 bases map to TRBD1. The trim removed 0 bases at V and 6 bases at J, leaving 6 bases unmatched. The CDR3 loop spans 15 amino acids. Looked up from germline, CDR1 is MGHDK and CDR2 is SYGVNS. CDR3 sequence: CASSEYTTGEHGYTF. In DNA form, the CDR3 reads TGTGCCAGCAGTGAATATACGACAGGGGAGCATGGCTACACCTTC.

This clonotype has more than one count but fewer than ten. The chain carries TRBV7-9 and TRBJ2-2; D uncertain. The CDR3 totals 11 residues. V lost 10 bases and J lost 10, with 13 bases in between. Germline values: CDR1 SEHNR, CDR2 FQNEAQ (reference sequence). CDR3: CATDISEELFF. The CDR3 DNA follows: TGTGCCACCGATATATCTGAGGAGCTGTTTTTT.

In this sample, this clonotype turned up a few times. This chain connects TRBV5-1 to TRBJ1-2; no reliable D call. The CDR3 has 12 residues. The ends were cut back, 0 bases at V and 4 bases at J, with 4 bases in the middle. In germline, CDR1 is SGHRS, CDR2 YFSETQ. This CDR3 reads CASSLASYGYTF. The CDR3, as DNA: TGCGCCAGCAGCTTGGCAAGCTATGGCTACACCTTC.

This clonotype occurred many times. The genes are TRBV7-2 and TRBJ2-3; D remains unclear. In germline, CDR1 is SGHTA, CDR2 FQGNSA. Deletions cut 6 bases from V and 4 bases from J, with 14 bases between. The CDR3 is made up of 14 amino acids. The CDR3 DNA reads TGTGCCAGCAGGGACCTAGTGAGGCCAGATACGCAGTATTTT. Translating gives CASRDLVRPDTQYF. The variable domain in full, completed from reference TRBV7-2 and TRBJ2-3, reads GAGVSQSPSNKVTEKGKDVELRCDPISGHTALYWYRQSLGQGLEFLIYFQGNSAPDKSGLPSDRFSAERTGGSVSTLTIQRTQQEDSAVYLCASRDLVRPDTQYFGPGTRLTVL.

This clonotype has a count of ten or more. This rearrangement joins TRBV12-3 or TRBV12-4 to TRBJ1-4; D gene ambiguous. The CDR3 has 15 amino acids. With 0 bases removed from V and 0 bases from J, the gap between germline ends came to 5 bases. CDR3 DNA sequence: TGTGCCAGCAGTTTAGCAGAAGCAACTAATGAAAAACTGTTTTTT. This translates into CASSLAEATNEKLFF.

As concerns this clonotype: This may arise from a read error, as a much more abundant clone is one base away. The CDR3 loop reads CARRTTGMNTEAFF. For the CDR3, the DNA is TGTGCCCGGAGGACGACAGGAATGAACACTGAAGCTTTCTTT. This sequence joins TRBV30 and TRBJ1-1, with D tentatively TRBD1 (6 bases). CDR3 length equals 14 residues. In germline, CDR1 is GTSNPN, CDR2 SVGIG (reference sequence).

Ten or more counts support this clonotype. This sequence joins TRBV24-1 and TRBJ2-1, with no clear D. Germline V CDR1 and CDR2: KGHDR, SFDVKD. This CDR3 is 12 amino acids long. V was clipped by 5 bases and J by 10 bases, with 11 bases between them. CDR3 sequence: CATSALGKEQFF. The CDR3 nucleotides read TGTGCCACCAGTGCATTAGGAAAGGAGCAGTTCTTC.

This rearrangement joins TRBV20-1 to TRBJ2-5; D not resolved. The CDR3 runs 14 residues. Germline lookup yields CDR1 DFQATT and CDR2 SNEGSKA (reference sequence). V lost 5 bases, J lost 5 bases, and 18 bases lay in between. CDR3 sequence reads: CSASRLLDWETQYF. The DNA of the CDR3 is TGCAGTGCTTCTCGACTCTTGGATTGGGAGACCCAGTACTTC.

This clonotype has a handful of counts. The CDR3 reads CSFPGLATYEQYF. Here the CDR3 DNA reads TGCAGCTTCCCGGGACTAGCCACCTACGAGCAGTACTTC. The rearrangement joins TRBV20-1 to TRBJ2-7; 9 nucleotides match TRBD2. This CDR3 comprises 13 residues. Looked up from germline, CDR1 is DFQATT and CDR2 is SNEGSKA (reference sequence).

There are a few counts of this clonotype. The chain couples TRBV19 to TRBJ1-6, with a possible D match to TRBD1 (6 bases). CDR1 is LNHDA, CDR2 SQIVND, per germline (reference sequence). This CDR3 is built from 13 residues. V lost 3 bases and J 7 bases, leaving 7 bases between the germline ends. CDR3 bases: TGTGCCAGTAGTATGGGGGCAAATTCACCCCTCCACTTT. Translated, it gives CASSMGANSPLHF.

CDR3 nucleotide sequence: TGTGCCAGTAGTATAGATTCCGCGTTTACTTATGGCTACACCTTC. It codes for CASSIDSAFTYGYTF. The rearrangement links TRBV19 to TRBJ1-2; unclear D gene. This CDR3 is built from 15 residues. Germline lookup yields CDR1 LNHDA and CDR2 SQIVND (reference sequence). V was cut by 0 bases and J by 5 bases, with 13 bases left in between.

This clonotype was found many times. The chain joins TRBV28 to TRBJ2-1; D not certain. In germline, CDR1 is MDHEN, CDR2 SYDVKM. The CDR3 totals 14 residues. Trimming took 6 bases from V and 3 from J, leaving 12 bases between them. CDR3 DNA: TGTGCCAGCAGGCTTGGGTCGATCTACAATGAGCAGTTCTTC. It is translated as CASRLGSIYNEQFF.

This clonotype was observed at least ten times. The J gene is TRBJ1-4, the V gene TRBV7-9, with D possibly matching TRBD1 (5 bases). This CDR3 spans 15 amino acids. CDR1 and CDR2 from the germline V gene are SEHNR and FQNEAQ (reference sequence). Trimming stripped 1 base from V and 4 bases from J, with 10 bases between. CDR3 in amino acids: CASSLDGAFNEKLFF. CDR3 DNA sequence: TGTGCCAGCAGCTTAGACGGGGCCTTTAATGAAAAACTGTTTTTT.

This clonotype was observed many times. The chain joins TRBV28 to TRBJ2-6, with 12 positions matching TRBD2. Germline loops: CDR1 MDHEN, CDR2 SYDVKM. Trimming took 6 bases from V and 12 from J; bases not matched to a gene: 18. This CDR3 contains 18 residues. The chain's CDR3 is CASSSLGTSGLQGLVLTF. The CDR3 DNA sequence: TGTGCCAGCAGCTCGCTCGGGACTAGCGGGTTGCAGGGTCTCGTCCTGACTTTC.

This clonotype was seen repeatedly, ten times or more. The CDR3 region is CASRPGLSTDTQYF. CDR3 nucleotide sequence: TGTGCCAGCAGACCGGGACTTAGCACAGATACGCAGTATTTT. The V gene is TRBV12-3 or TRBV12-4, the J gene TRBJ2-3; D is perhaps TRBD2 (6 bases). The CDR3 has 14 residues. Trimming cost V 6 bases and J 0 bases, with 10 bases left between them.

This clonotype was picked up a small number of times. This may arise from a read error, as a much more abundant clone is one base away. The final CDR3 position lacks the conserved phenylalanine or tryptophan, pointing to a likely read error. The chain is built from TRBV6-9 and TRBJ1-1, with a weak D call TRBD1 (6 bases). Trimming pared 3 bases from V and 3 bases from J, leaving 17 bases between. The CDR3 length is 16 residues. From germline, CDR1 is MNHGY and CDR2 SVAAGI. This CDR3 reads CASSYAAGHRDTEAFL. The DNA for the CDR3 is TGTGCCAGCAGTTACGCCGCGGGACACAGGGACACTGAAGCTTTCCTT.

This clonotype was counted many times. The chain links TRBV29-1 to TRBJ1-1; D unclear. The CDR3 loop spans 11 amino acids. V was pared by 0 bases and J by 3 bases, with 2 bases between. Germline CDR1 and CDR2: SQVTM and ANQGSEA. CDR3 region: CSVEEDTEAFF. The CDR3 DNA reads TGCAGCGTTGAAGAGGACACTGAAGCTTTCTTT.

This clonotype was observed many times. The rearrangement links TRBV5-1 to TRBJ1-3; 8 bases are shared with TRBD1. This CDR3 has 17 amino acids. Germline V gives CDR1 SGHRS, CDR2 YFSETQ. Trimming cost V 4 bases and J 0 bases; bases outside gene matches: 9. The CDR3: CASSATGTGFSGNTIYF. CDR3 DNA sequence: TGCGCCAGCAGCGCTACCGGGACAGGTTTCTCTGGAAACACCATATATTTT. Based on the CDR3 plus reference TRBV5-1 and TRBJ1-3, the full variable domain is KAGVTQTPRYLIKTRGQQVTLSCSPISGHRSVSWYQQTPGQGLQFLFEYFSETQRNKGNFPGRFSGRQFSNSRSEMNVSTLELGDSALYLCASSATGTGFSGNTIYFGEGSWLTVV.

This clonotype appeared many times. The V call is TRBV6-1, the J call TRBJ1-3; D gene ambiguous. Germline CDR1 and CDR2: MNHNS and SASEGT. V was cut by 2 bases and J by 1 base, with 12 bases left in between. This CDR3 region has 16 residues. This CDR3 is CASSEKLPGSGNTIYF. The DNA of the CDR3 is TGTGCCAGCAGTGAAAAACTACCCGGTTCTGGAAACACCATATATTTT.

In this sample, this clonotype turned up a few times. The CDR3 DNA follows: TGTGCCAGCAGCAGCGGACTAGCGGCCCCCGAGGAGACCCAGTACTTC. Translation gives CASSSGLAAPEETQYF. This chain links TRBV5-4 with TRBJ2-5; 10 bases match TRBD2. Trimming removed 4 bases from V and 5 bases from J; junction bases left unmatched: 11. Per the germline V gene, CDR1 is SGHNT and CDR2 is YYREEE (reference sequence). The CDR3 has 16 residues. Using reference TRBV5-4 and TRBJ2-5 for the parts outside the CDR3, the full variable domain is ETGVTQSPTHLIKTRGQQVTLRCSSQSGHNTVSWYQQALGQGPQFIFQYYREEENGRGNFPPRFSGLQFPNYSSELNVNALELDDSALYLCASSSGLAAPEETQYFGPGTRLLVL.